This entry is about one T cell receptor beta chain. There is no known antigen for this receptor. No base qualities exist here, and no much larger clone lies one base off it. This sample was included in a study of blood T cell repertoires in COVID-19 (dated by TCRdb to about 2020). For context, the study as a whole: The collaborator samples originated in the United States, Italy and Spain and spanned the acute and convalescent phases of COVID-19. The prospective study material was composed of cDNA or gDNA derived from T cells, B-cell-depleted T cells, or PBMCs. Deeply sampled blood TCRbeta repertoires from subjects exposed to, actively infected with, or recovered from COVID-19 were included in the dataset. The repertoires were released in a freely available public database meant as a resource for research on the immune response to SARS-CoV-2. The samples were drawn from the first 160 participants of the ongoing ImmuneRACE study and from 950 to 1,500 subjects provided by 6 global collaborators. A de-identified subject ID, COVID-19 status, age in years and sex were almost always included in the sample metadata. HLA class I and class II types, where available, came from metadata supplied by the sample provider rather than from assay-based typing. General findings and caveats noted by the study authors: The amount of clinical and demographic metadata varied by source and participant and was provided uncurated.

Whole blood was collected in K2EDTA tubes by collaborating institutions according to the institutions' own protocols. For TCRbeta analysis, collaborators shipped samples as frozen whole blood, isolated PBMCs, or DNA extracted from either of those sample types. The immunoSEQ Assay, a bias-controlled multiplex PCR, was used to amplify TCRbeta CDR3 regions from genomic DNA. As for how the authors treated the data: Nucleated cell counts per sample were estimated from amplification of reference gene primers within the assay. To quantify the absolute abundance of each unique TCRbeta CDR3 rearrangement, sequence reads were collapsed and filtered. For each sample, productive Simpson clonality was calculated as the square root of Simpson's diversity index over productive rearrangements. TCRdb limited this immuneACCESS table to in-frame rearrangements with V and J called. A share of clones is missing; checked studies link under half to unresolved V genes, and the rest is unexplained. The D gene and trimming were derived from the DNA, and the V and J assignments and clone size from that table. This sample has roughly 150,000 clones in its table, and more than 60% of those were observed once. The ten largest clones capture approximately 2.6% of the sample.

The sample comprised peripheral blood. The TCR was taken from a man in his sixties or seventies with acute or convalescent COVID-19.

The CDR3 is CASSYRTRGPTEAFF. In nucleotides, the sequence is TGTGCCAGCAGTTACCGAACCAGGGGACCCACTGAAGCTTTCTTT. This chain joins TRBV6-5 to TRBJ1-1, with TRBD1 perhaps the D gene, on 6 matching bases. V loses 2 bases, J loses 4 bases, and the germline ends lie 14 bases apart. The germline V gene yields MNHEY for CDR1 and SVGAGI for CDR2. The CDR3, cysteine through phenylalanine, is 15 amino acids long. Only the CDR3 part of the read is kept: 45 bases, read in frame from the first base.